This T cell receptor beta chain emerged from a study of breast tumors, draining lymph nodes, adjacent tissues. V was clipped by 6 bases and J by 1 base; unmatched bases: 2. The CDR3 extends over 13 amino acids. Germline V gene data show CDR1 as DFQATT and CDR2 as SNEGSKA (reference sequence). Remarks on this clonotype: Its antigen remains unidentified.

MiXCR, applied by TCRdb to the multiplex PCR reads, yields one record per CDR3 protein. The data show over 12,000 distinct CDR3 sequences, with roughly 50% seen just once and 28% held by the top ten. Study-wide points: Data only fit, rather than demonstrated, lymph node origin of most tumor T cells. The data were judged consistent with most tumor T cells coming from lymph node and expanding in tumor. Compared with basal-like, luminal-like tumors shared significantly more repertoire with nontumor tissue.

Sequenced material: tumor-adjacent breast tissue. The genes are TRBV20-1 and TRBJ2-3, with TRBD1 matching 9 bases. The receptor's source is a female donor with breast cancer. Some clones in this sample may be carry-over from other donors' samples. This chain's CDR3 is CSARTGGTDTQYF. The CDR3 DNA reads TGCAGTGCCCGGACAGGGGGCACAGATACGCAGTATTTT.